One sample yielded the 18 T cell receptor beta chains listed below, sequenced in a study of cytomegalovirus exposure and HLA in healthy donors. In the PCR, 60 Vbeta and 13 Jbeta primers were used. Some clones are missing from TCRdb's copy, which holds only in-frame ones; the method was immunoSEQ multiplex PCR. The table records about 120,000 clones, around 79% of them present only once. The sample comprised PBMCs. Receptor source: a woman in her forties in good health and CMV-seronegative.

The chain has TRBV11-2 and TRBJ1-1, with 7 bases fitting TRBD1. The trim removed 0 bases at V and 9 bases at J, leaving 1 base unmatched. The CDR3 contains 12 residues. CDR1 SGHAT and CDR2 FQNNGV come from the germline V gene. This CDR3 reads CASSLDRGKAFF. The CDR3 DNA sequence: TGTGCCAGCAGCTTAGACAGGGGGAAAGCTTTCTTT.

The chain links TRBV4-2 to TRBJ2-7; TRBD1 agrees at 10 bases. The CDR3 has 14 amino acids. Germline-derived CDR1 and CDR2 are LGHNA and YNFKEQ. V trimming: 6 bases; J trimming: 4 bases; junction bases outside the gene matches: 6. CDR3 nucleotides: TGTGCCAGCAGATCAGGACAGGGGGAATACGAGCAGTACTTC. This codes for CASRSGQGEYEQYF.

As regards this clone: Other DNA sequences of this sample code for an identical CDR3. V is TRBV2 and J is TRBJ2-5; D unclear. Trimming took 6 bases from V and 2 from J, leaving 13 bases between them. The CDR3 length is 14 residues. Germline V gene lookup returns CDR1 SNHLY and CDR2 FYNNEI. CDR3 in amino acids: CASSDVAVQETQYF. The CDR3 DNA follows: TGTGCCAGCAGCGACGTGGCGGTTCAAGAGACCCAGTACTTC.

The CDR3 is CASSLSNTGDEQFF. The CDR3, as DNA: TGTGCCAGCAGCTTAAGTAATACAGGCGATGAGCAGTTCTTC. The chain has TRBV11-2 and TRBJ2-1; D might be TRBD1 (5 bases). The CDR3 runs to 14 residues. Trimming left V 2 bases short and J 8 bases short, with 13 bases between. Germline CDR1 reads SGHAT; CDR2 reads FQNNGV.

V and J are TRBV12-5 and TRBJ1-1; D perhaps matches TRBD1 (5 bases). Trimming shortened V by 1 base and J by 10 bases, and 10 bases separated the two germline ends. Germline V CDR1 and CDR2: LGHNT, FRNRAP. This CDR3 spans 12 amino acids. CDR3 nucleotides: TGTGCTAGTGGTTTGGGGCCGCAGGGAGCTTTCTTT. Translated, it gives CASGLGPQGAFF.

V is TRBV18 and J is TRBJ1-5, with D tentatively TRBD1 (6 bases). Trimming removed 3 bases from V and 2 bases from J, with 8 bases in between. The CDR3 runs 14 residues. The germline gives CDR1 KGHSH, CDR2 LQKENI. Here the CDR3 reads CASSPQGRNQPQHF. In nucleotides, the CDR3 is TGTGCCAGCTCACCGCAGGGGCGCAATCAGCCCCAGCATTTT.

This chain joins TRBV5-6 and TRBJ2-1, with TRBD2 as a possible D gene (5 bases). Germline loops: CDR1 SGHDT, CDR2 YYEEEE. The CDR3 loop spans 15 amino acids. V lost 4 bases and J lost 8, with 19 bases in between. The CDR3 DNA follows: TGTGCCAGCAGCCCCGGGAAGCACTTCCTTGATGAGCAGTTCTTC. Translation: CASSPGKHFLDEQFF.

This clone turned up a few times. The CDR3 DNA is TGTGCCAGCAGCCAAGATGGATTAGCTTTCTGGTCGGAAGAGCAGTACTTC. It yields the protein CASSQDGLAFWSEEQYF. This chain joins TRBV14 and TRBJ2-7, with D uncertain. The germline V gene has CDR1 SGHDN and CDR2 FVKESK. The CDR3 length is 17 residues. V was pared by 0 bases and J by 7 bases, with 22 bases between.

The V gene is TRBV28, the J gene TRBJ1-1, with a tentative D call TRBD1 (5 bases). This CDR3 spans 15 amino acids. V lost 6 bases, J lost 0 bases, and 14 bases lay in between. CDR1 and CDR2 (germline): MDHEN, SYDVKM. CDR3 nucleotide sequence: TGTGCCAGCAGATCCCCCGGGGGGATGAACACTGAAGCTTTCTTT. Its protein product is CASRSPGGMNTEAFF.

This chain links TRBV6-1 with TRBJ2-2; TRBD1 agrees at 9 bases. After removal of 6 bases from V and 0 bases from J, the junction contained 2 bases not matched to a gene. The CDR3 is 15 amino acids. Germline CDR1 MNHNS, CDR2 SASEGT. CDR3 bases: TGTGCCAGCAGGACAGGGGGTTCGAACACCGGGGAGCTGTTTTTT. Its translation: CASRTGGSNTGELFF.

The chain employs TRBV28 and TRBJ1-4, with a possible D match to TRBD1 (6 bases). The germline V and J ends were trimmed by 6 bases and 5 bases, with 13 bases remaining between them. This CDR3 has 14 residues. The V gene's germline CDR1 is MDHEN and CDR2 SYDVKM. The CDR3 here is CASRMGGGNEKLFF. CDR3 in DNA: TGTGCCAGCAGAATGGGGGGGGGCAATGAAAAACTGTTTTTT.

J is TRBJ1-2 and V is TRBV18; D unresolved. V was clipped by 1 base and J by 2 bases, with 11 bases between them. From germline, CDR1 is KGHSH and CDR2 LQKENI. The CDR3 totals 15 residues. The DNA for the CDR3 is TGTGCCAGCTCACCACAGACCCCGGAGAACTATGGCTACACCTTC. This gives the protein CASSPQTPENYGYTF. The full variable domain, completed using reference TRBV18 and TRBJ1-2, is NAGVMQNPRHLVRRRGQEARLRCSPMKGHSHVYWYRQLPEEGLKFMVYLQKENIIDESGMPKERFSAEFPKEGPSILRIQQVVRGDSAAYFCASSPQTPENYGYTFGSGTRLTVV.

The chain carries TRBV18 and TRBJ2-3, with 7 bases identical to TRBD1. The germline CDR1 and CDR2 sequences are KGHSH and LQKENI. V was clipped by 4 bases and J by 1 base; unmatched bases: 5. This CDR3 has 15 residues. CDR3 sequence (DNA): TGTGCCAGCTCACAGGGGGCTTCGGGCACAGATACGCAGTATTTT. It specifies CASSQGASGTDTQYF. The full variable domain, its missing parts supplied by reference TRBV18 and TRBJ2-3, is NAGVMQNPRHLVRRRGQEARLRCSPMKGHSHVYWYRQLPEEGLKFMVYLQKENIIDESGMPKERFSAEFPKEGPSILRIQQVVRGDSAAYFCASSQGASGTDTQYFGPGTRLTVL.

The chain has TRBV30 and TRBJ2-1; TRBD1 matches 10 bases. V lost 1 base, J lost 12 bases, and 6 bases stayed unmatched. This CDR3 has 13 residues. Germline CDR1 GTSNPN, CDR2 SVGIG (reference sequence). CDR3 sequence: CAWSEGQGTTQFF. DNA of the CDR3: TGTGCCTGGAGTGAGGGACAGGGGACCACGCAGTTCTTC.

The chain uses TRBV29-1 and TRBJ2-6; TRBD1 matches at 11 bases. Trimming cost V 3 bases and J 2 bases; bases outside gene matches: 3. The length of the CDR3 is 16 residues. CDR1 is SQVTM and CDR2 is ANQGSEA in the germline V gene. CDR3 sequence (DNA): TGCAGCGTTGAGGGACAGGGGGGAACTGGGGCCAACGTCCTGACTTTC. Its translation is CSVEGQGGTGANVLTF. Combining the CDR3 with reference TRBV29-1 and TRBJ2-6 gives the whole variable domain SAVISQKPSRDICQRGTSLTIQCQVDSQVTMMFWYRQQPGQSLTLIATANQGSEATYESGFVIDKFPISRPNLTFSTLTVSNMSPEDSSIYLCSVEGQGGTGANVLTFGAGSRLTVL.

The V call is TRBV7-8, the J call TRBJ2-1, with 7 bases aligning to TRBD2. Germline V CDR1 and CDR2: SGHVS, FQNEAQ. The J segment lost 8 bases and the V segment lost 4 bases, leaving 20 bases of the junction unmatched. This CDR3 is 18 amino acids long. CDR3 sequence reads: CASSSRAAWEGEGHEQFF. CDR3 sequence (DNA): TGTGCCAGCAGCTCACGGGCCGCGTGGGAGGGCGAGGGGCATGAGCAGTTCTTC.

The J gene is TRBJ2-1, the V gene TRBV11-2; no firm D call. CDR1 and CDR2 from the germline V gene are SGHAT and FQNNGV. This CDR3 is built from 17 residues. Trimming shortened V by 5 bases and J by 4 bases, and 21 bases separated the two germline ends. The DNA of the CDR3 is TGTGCCAGCAGCCTCCCTGCTGGCCAGGTCAGGTACAATGAGCAGTTCTTC. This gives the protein CASSLPAGQVRYNEQFF.

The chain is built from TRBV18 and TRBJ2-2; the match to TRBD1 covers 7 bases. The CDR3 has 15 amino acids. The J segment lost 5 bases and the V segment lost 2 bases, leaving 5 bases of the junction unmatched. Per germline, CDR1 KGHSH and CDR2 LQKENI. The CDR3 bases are TGTGCCAGCTCACCAACAGGGGACAGAACCGGGGAGCTGTTTTTT. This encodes CASSPTGDRTGELFF.